This section outlines one TCR beta chain sequence together with its context. This sample stems from a study of blood T cell repertoires in COVID-19. Study in general: Sites in the United States, Italy and Spain provided acute and convalescent COVID-19 samples. PBMCs, B-cell-depleted T cells, or T cells were the source of the cDNA or gDNA that made up the material.

With 5 bases removed from V and 0 bases from J, the gap between germline ends came to 13 bases. CDR3 length equals 15 residues. CDR1 and CDR2 (germline): SGHAT, FQNNGV. The table came from immunoSEQ multiplex PCR; TCRdb's copy has only in-frame clones and leaves some out. The table shows some 300,000 clones, with about 88% occurring only once. The chain links TRBV11-2 to TRBJ1-1; no definite D call. The receptor was derived from a woman in her 70s with COVID-19, enrolled during active disease. The sample taken for sequencing was peripheral blood. This CDR3 reads CASSPLRSLNTEAFF. The CDR3 DNA is TGTGCCAGCAGCCCATTAAGGAGCTTGAACACTGAAGCTTTCTTT.